The entry that follows covers one TCR beta chain sequence. This entry comes from a study of blood T cell repertoires in COVID-19. Study at large: The origin of the acute and convalescent COVID-19 samples was the United States, Italy and Spain. PBMCs, B-cell-depleted T cells, or T cells provided the cDNA or gDNA that made up the material.

The CDR3 runs 13 residues. The V gene's germline CDR1 is MNHEY and CDR2 SMNVEV (reference sequence). Trimming left V 7 bases short and J 0 bases short, with 4 bases between. As handled by the study authors: Estimation of nucleated cell counts was performed using reference gene primer amplification. Sequenced by immunoSEQ multiplex PCR; TCRdb stores in-frame clones only, minus some. The V and J calls and clone size were taken over from that table, and D and trimming were inferred from the DNA. The profile shows a few hundred thousand clones, 70% to 85% of them singletons. Sequenced: peripheral blood. This receptor was obtained from a woman aged 80 or older with acute or convalescent COVID-19. The genes are TRBV27 and TRBJ2-6; D gene unclear. This chain's CDR3 is CASTLSGANVLTF. The DNA for the CDR3 is TGTGCCAGCACCCTCTCTGGGGCCAACGTCCTGACTTTC.